This T cell receptor (beta chain) was documented in a study of blood T cell repertoires in COVID-19. Study in general: Acute and convalescent COVID-19 specimens originated in the United States, Italy and Spain. Nucleic acid was either cDNA or gDNA, and it came from T cells, B-cell-depleted T cells, or PBMCs.

This clone is a singleton in its sample. Using immunoSEQ multiplex PCR, the repertoire was profiled, and TCRdb retains in-frame clones only, with some absent. Here the sample spans some 140,000 clones, 84% being singletons. CDR3 length: 14 amino acids. V was clipped by 4 bases and J by 5 bases; unmatched bases: 3. Germline V lookup: CDR1 MNHEY, CDR2 SVGAGI. The source material was peripheral blood. The J gene is TRBJ1-5, the V gene TRBV6-5; 9 nucleotides align to TRBD1. The TCR was taken from a human donor in a cohort sampled during active COVID-19. The CDR3 loop is CASSSGQGYQPQHF. The CDR3 DNA is TGTGCCAGCAGTTCGGGACAGGGTTATCAGCCCCAGCATTTT.